Below, one TCR beta chain is given with its context. Its antigen is still unknown. This sample was taken from a study of beta chain features in type 1 diabetes. In the study overall: When patients were set against healthy donors, age, gender and cell yields were similar. Examination spanned 100 million to 120 million sorted cells from all samples.

As every portion of the isolated RNA was reverse transcribed, the sequencing read expressed TCRB transcripts. Measured with immunoSEQ multiplex PCR; TCRdb has only the in-frame clones, and not every one. This sample has around 300,000 clones, with roughly 11% found just once. Study results and caveats: Cells expressing TCR highly could be over-represented by cDNA sequencing.

CDR3 size: 16 residues. The V and J ends lost 3 bases and 4 bases, in that order; junction bases with no gene match: 9. Germline-derived CDR1 and CDR2 are SGHNT and YYREEE (reference sequence). The V call is TRBV5-4, the J call TRBJ2-7; the match to TRBD2 covers 11 bases. The source of this sequence is a woman under 40 in good health. Sequencing was carried out using naive CD4+ T cells from blood. In DNA, the CDR3 is TGTGCCAGCAGCTCTCGGTTAGCGGGAGGGCCGTACGAGCAGTACTTC. Protein: CASSSRLAGGPYEQYF.